Following are 11 T cell receptor beta chains from one sample sequenced in a study of OX40 agonist ivuxolimab in advanced cancers. The assay was immunoSEQ multiplex PCR, and TCRdb's table has in-frame clones only and misses some. The table has around 140,000 clones, roughly nine tenths seen once. The sequenced sample was CD4+ or CD8+ T cells sorted from blood, obtained in a trial of the OX40 agonist ivuxolimab. The source of these receptors is an adult with an advanced solid tumor such as melanoma, head and neck, liver or kidney cancer.

V is TRBV5-4 and J is TRBJ2-1, with 9 bases that match TRBD2. The germline gives CDR1 SGHNT, CDR2 YYREEE (reference sequence). V shed 3 bases and J 0 bases; nucleotides not matched to a gene: 13. This CDR3 has 19 residues. CDR3 protein: CASSSRGAGGLSSYNEQFF. The CDR3 nucleotides are TGTGCCAGCAGCTCTAGGGGCGCGGGAGGGTTAAGCTCCTACAATGAGCAGTTCTTC.

The V and J genes are TRBV2 and TRBJ2-7; 7 bases line up with TRBD1. V trimming: 0 bases; J trimming: 4 bases; junction bases outside the gene matches: 6. The V gene's germline CDR1 is SNHLY and CDR2 FYNNEI. CDR3 size: 15 residues. The CDR3 is CASSEAGTAEYEQYF. As DNA, the CDR3 is TGTGCCAGCAGTGAAGCCGGGACAGCCGAGTACGAGCAGTACTTC.

V usage is TRBV21-1 and J usage is TRBJ2-3; the D call of TRBD1 is as the table states it, not checked on the DNA. TRBV21-1 is designated a pseudogene. CDR3 length equals 19 residues. The CDR3 region is CASSKRLRGIAASTDTQYF. CDR3 sequence (DNA): TGTGCCAGCAGCAAACGACTTAGGGGCATAGCCGCTAGCACAGATACGCAGTATTTT.

The CDR3 spells CATSRDRGQINSNQPQHF. DNA for the CDR3: TGTGCCACCAGCAGAGATCGCGGACAGATCAATAGCAATCAGCCCCAGCATTTT. The chain combines TRBV15 with TRBJ1-5; perhaps TRBD1 as D (6 bases). CDR1 and CDR2 (germline): LNHNV, YYDKDF (reference sequence). Trimming stripped 0 bases from V and 0 bases from J, with 15 bases between. CDR3 length equals 18 residues. Based on the CDR3 plus reference TRBV15 and TRBJ1-5, the full variable domain is DAMVIQNPRYQVTQFGKPVTLSCSQTLNHNVMYWYQQKSSQAPKLLFHYYDKDFNNEADTPDNFQSRRPNTSFCFLDIRSPGLGDTAMYLCATSRDRGQINSNQPQHFGDGTRLSIL.

This clone was detected once. The rearrangement joins TRBV27 to TRBJ2-1; TRBD2 matches at 8 bases. The V gene's germline CDR1 is MNHEY and CDR2 SMNVEV (reference sequence). CDR3 length: 16 residues. The V segment lost 0 bases and the J segment 6 bases; nucleotides outside the gene matches: 7. The CDR3 sequence is CASSLSPAGGRNEQFF. CDR3 nucleotide sequence: TGTGCCAGCAGTTTATCTCCTGCGGGAGGCCGCAATGAGCAGTTCTTC.

The V gene is TRBV19, the J gene TRBJ2-2, with TRBD1 matching over 7 bases. Germline V gene lookup returns CDR1 LNHDA and CDR2 SQIVND (reference sequence). This CDR3 has 16 residues. V trimming: 3 bases; J trimming: 0 bases; junction bases outside the gene matches: 4. The CDR3 loop is CASSIWTGSNTGELFF. Here the CDR3 DNA reads TGTGCCAGTAGTATCTGGACAGGCTCGAACACCGGGGAGCTGTTTTTT.

The chain recombines TRBV2 with TRBJ1-1; D not certain. The V and J ends lost 7 bases and 1 base respectively, with 10 bases between them. CDR1 SNHLY and CDR2 FYNNEI come from the germline V gene. This CDR3 has 13 residues. The CDR3 DNA reads TGTGCCAGCACAAAGGTGGGGAACACTGAAGCTTTCTTT. Amino acid sequence: CASTKVGNTEAFF.

The rearrangement uses TRBV20-1 and TRBJ1-3, with no clear D. The CDR3 loop spans 11 amino acids. V was pared by 6 bases and J by 4 bases, with 7 bases between. Per germline, CDR1 DFQATT and CDR2 SNEGSKA (reference sequence). CDR3: CSAPRGNTIYF. DNA for the CDR3: TGCAGTGCCCCGCGGGGAAACACCATATATTTT.

This chain links TRBV4-1 with TRBJ2-7; perhaps TRBD1 as D (5 bases). In germline, CDR1 is MGHRA, CDR2 YSYEKL. This CDR3 region has 16 residues. V dropped 3 bases and J dropped 0 bases, with 15 bases sitting between them. The CDR3 DNA sequence: TGCGCCAGCAGCCAGAGTAGACAGTTTAGCTCCTACGAGCAGTACTTC. The encoded protein is CASSQSRQFSSYEQYF.

The rearrangement joins TRBV6-6 to TRBJ1-4; D not resolved. CDR3 length: 12 residues. Looked up from germline, CDR1 is MNHNY and CDR2 is SVGAGI (reference sequence). V lost 6 bases and J 6 bases, leaving 8 bases between the germline ends. The CDR3 protein is CASRGRDEKLFF. CDR3 DNA: TGTGCCAGCAGGGGTAGGGATGAAAAACTGTTTTTT.

This chain links TRBV4-3 with TRBJ2-1; weak D call: TRBD1 (5 bases). This CDR3 is 17 amino acids long. The V gene's germline CDR1 is LGHNA and CDR2 YSLEER. Trimming took off 0 bases at V and 0 bases at J, with 12 bases between the two ends. CDR3 nucleotide sequence: TGCGCCAGCAGCCAAGAGATGGGCGGACACTCCTACAATGAGCAGTTCTTC. Residues: CASSQEMGGHSYNEQFF.